This paragraph reports one T cell receptor (beta chain). This entry is derived from a study of blood T cell repertoires in COVID-19. In germline, CDR1 is SGHDN, CDR2 FVKESK. CDR3 length: 16 residues. The V segment lost 4 bases and the J segment 7 bases; nucleotides outside the gene matches: 11. Data came from immunoSEQ multiplex PCR; TCRdb stores just in-frame clones and leaves some out. Here the sample spans 150,000 to 200,000 clones, roughly 80% being singletons. The rearrangement links TRBV14 to TRBJ1-2, with 11 bases matching TRBD1. Sequenced: peripheral blood. This TCR derives from a man aged 55 to 70 with acute or convalescent COVID-19. CDR3 loop: CASSPPRGQGAVGYTF. CDR3 bases: TGTGCCAGCAGCCCGCCAAGAGGACAGGGGGCAGTTGGCTACACCTTC.